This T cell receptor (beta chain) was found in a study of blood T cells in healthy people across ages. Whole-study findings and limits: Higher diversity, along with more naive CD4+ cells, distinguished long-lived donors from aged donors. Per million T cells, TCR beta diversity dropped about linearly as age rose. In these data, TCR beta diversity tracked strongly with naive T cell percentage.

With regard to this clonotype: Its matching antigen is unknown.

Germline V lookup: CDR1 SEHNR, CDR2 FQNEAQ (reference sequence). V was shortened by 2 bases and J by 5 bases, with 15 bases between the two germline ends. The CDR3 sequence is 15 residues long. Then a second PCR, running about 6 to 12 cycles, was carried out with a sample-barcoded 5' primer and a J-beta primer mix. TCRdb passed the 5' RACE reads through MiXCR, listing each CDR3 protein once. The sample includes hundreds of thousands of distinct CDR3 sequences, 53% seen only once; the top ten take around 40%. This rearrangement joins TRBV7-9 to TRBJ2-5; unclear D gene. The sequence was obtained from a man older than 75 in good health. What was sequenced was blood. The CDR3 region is CASSLPAIGRETQYF. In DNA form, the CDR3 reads TGTGCCAGCAGCTTACCAGCGATCGGGCGCGAGACCCAGTACTTC. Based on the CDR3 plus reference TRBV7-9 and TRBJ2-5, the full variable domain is DTGVSQNPRHKITKRGQNVTFRCDPISEHNRLYWYRQTLGQGPEFLTYFQNEAQLEKSRLLSDRFSAERPKGSFSTLEIQRTEQGDSAMYLCASSLPAIGRETQYFGPGTRLLVL.